This TCR beta chain was identified during a study of blood T cell repertoires in COVID-19. Trimming took 5 bases from V and 2 from J; bases not matched to a gene: 6. This CDR3 has 15 residues. Per the germline V gene, CDR1 is MDHEN and CDR2 is SYDVKM. The repertoire was sequenced with immunoSEQ multiplex PCR; TCRdb's copy has only in-frame clones and lacks some. The data hold some 43,000 clones, with roughly 86% observed a single time. The source of this sequence is a man in his 60s with active COVID-19. This chain links TRBV28 with TRBJ1-2; 9 bases are a match to TRBD1. Sequencing used peripheral blood. The CDR3 sequence: CASSLRTGANYGYTF. DNA for the CDR3: TGTGCCAGCAGTCTTCGGACAGGGGCCAACTATGGCTACACCTTC.